A selection of T cell receptor beta chains follows, all from one sample in a study of PD-L1 blockade in urothelial cancer. Here immunoSEQ multiplex PCR was the method, and the copy in TCRdb shows in-frame clones only, minus some. The sample records about 86,000 clones, approximately 87% being singletons. The material was PBMCs, obtained around atezolizumab (anti-PD-L1) treatment. The source of these receptors is a man aged 55 to 70 with urothelial cancer. Each CDR3 is given without its conserved first and last residue. Fields, in order: clone size, J gene, CDR3 length, V gene, CDR3 protein. Size is stated for part of the rows, as once, few or many counts, or as a class when the clone is expanded.

NA	TRBJ2-2	12	TRBV7-3	ASSPLSSTGELF
NA	TRBJ2-1	11	TRBV6-5	ASSDGGINEQF
NA	TRBJ2-7	13	TRBV19	ASSISSGQAYEQY
NA	TRBJ2-1	11	TRBV30	AWSYRGRREQF
NA	TRBJ2-3	10	TRBV6-1	ASSARGDTQY
NA	TRBJ1-3	13	TRBV19	ASRPQGWSGNTIY
once	TRBJ1-1	12	TRBV18	ASSPPTGNTEAF
NA	TRBJ1-2	10	TRBV5-4	ASSRDSYGYT
NA	TRBJ2-7	11	TRBV7-8	ASSSNREYEQY
NA	TRBJ2-7	13	TRBV6-5	ASTPPRANSYEQY
NA	TRBJ2-3	15	TRBV5-4	ASSARTSGTSTDTQY
NA	TRBJ1-5	14	TRBV7-9	ASSLGLQGSNQPQH
NA	TRBJ2-3	14	TRBV5-8	ASSSIAGEFTDTQY
once	TRBJ1-3	12	TRBV5-1	ASSLDTGGNTIY
once	TRBJ2-1	14	TRBV7-7	ASSQRLAGSYNEQF
NA	TRBJ1-5	12	TRBV28	ASSLDRVDQPQH
NA	TRBJ1-5	13	TRBV7-3	ASSPLVGEDQPQH
once	TRBJ2-5	14	TRBV5-1	ASSQIPGTPQETQY
once	TRBJ2-7	15	TRBV4-3	ASSQVAGGGSSYEQY
NA	TRBJ1-5	12	TRBV5-1	ASSQEQGGRPQH
NA	TRBJ1-4	9	TRBV21-1	ASSLQEKLF
NA	TRBJ2-7	15	TRBV11-3	ASSLNVGGASSYEQY
NA	TRBJ1-2	13	TRBV2	ASSVRVTGDGGYT
NA	TRBJ2-7	12	TRBV28	ASRRTDRFYEQY
NA	TRBJ2-5	12	TRBV9	ASSLQGFQETQY
NA	TRBJ1-2	12	TRBV19	ASSILGTTYGYT
once	TRBJ2-7	13	TRBV2	ASTPPLVWSYEQY
NA	TRBJ2-5	12	TRBV11-3	ASSLGLATETQY
NA	TRBJ1-1	11	TRBV10-3	ATQGHTNTEAF
NA	TRBJ2-1	13	TRBV28	ASRGAVRPFNEQF
NA	TRBJ2-3	13	TRBV5-1	ASSILAGSTDTQY
NA	TRBJ2-7	15	TRBV4-1	ASSHLLAGGALYEQY
NA	TRBJ2-3	14	TRBV5-6	ASSWGGTGVRDTQY
NA	TRBJ1-2	12	TRBV30	ALPRDRGMDGYT
NA	TRBJ1-2	6	TRBV2	ASKSYT
NA	TRBJ2-1	14	TRBV5-1	ASSLGTGVGYDEQF
NA	TRBJ2-1	16	TRBV11-3	ASSRAGGELAGDNEQF
NA	TRBJ1-2	13	TRBV27	ASSESTGRVGGYT
NA	TRBJ2-7	13	TRBV19	ASSIAADTGYEQY
NA	TRBJ1-4	12	TRBV6-5	ASSYSEDNEKLF
NA	TRBJ2-5	10	TRBV12-5	ASGPGGETQY
NA	TRBJ1-2	15	TRBV28	ASSSIWPGQGNSGYT
few	TRBJ2-5	11	TRBV11-2	ASSYTGVETQY
once	TRBJ2-5	13	TRBV6-5	ASSKSRTGRETQY
NA	TRBJ2-7	13	TRBV6-1	ASSVFRGSSYEQY
once	TRBJ1-2	13	TRBV14	ASSQDRGLAYGYT
NA	TRBJ1-5	12	TRBV6-6	ASSYGGRNQPQH
NA	TRBJ2-4	13	TRBV7-3	ASSLRGLPRDIQY